This entry features one T cell receptor beta chain sequence. This sample was taken from a study of blood T cell repertoires in COVID-19. Study-wide background: COVID-19 samples collected from the United States, Italy and Spain covered acute and convalescent phases. The analysed material was cDNA or gDNA that came from T cells, B-cell-depleted T cells, or PBMCs.

In the original analysis: Using reference gene primer amplification, nucleated cell counts were estimated. The assay was immunoSEQ multiplex PCR, and TCRdb's table has in-frame clones only and misses some. V, J and clone size are those of that table, while D and trimming were read from the DNA. This table holds 150,000 or so clones, roughly two thirds found once. The TCR originated in a woman aged 70-85 years with acute or convalescent COVID-19. The sample taken for sequencing was peripheral blood.

The CDR3 DNA reads as TGTGCCAGTAGTAGGAGGGGACAGCCCCAGGACTTCTATGGCTACACCTTC. Its translation is CASSRRGQPQDFYGYTF. V usage is TRBV19 and J usage is TRBJ1-2, with 7 bases matching TRBD1. There are 17 residues in the CDR3. The germline gives CDR1 LNHDA, CDR2 SQIVND (reference sequence). The V and J ends lost 4 bases and 4 bases, in that order; junction bases with no gene match: 15.